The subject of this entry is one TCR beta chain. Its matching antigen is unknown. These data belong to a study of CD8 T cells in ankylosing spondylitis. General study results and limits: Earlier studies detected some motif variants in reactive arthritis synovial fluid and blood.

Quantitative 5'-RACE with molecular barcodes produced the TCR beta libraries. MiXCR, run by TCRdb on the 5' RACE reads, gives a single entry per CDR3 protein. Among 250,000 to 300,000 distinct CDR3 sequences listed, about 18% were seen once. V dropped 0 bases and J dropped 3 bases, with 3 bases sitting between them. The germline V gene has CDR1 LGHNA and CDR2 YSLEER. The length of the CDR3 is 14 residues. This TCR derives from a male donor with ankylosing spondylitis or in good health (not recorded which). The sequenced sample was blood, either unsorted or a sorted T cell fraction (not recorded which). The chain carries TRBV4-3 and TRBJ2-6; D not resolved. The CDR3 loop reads CASSQDYGANVLTF. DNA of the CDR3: TGCGCCAGCAGCCAAGATTATGGGGCCAACGTCCTGACTTTC.